Presented here are 10 T cell receptor beta chains from one specimen sequenced in a study of T cell clonality in common variable immunodeficiency (dated by TCRdb to between 2015 and 2017). Libraries were made using the immunoSEQ multiplex PCR assay. Sourced from immuneACCESS, this table was stored by TCRdb with only in-frame sequences that have V and J called. A share of the clones is absent; for the studies checked, an unresolved V gene accounts for under half, and the remainder has no known explanation. There are tens of thousands of clones in this sample, and none of them is a singleton. The ten largest clones add up to about 1.8% of the sample. The sequenced sample was peripheral blood mononuclear cells. The source of these receptors is a person aged 18 to 75 in good health.

This clone occurred many times. The read ends 3 residues early relative to the CDR3; the germline J gene fills the gap. This chain connects TRBV5-4 to TRBJ2-1, with TRBD1 matching 7 bases. The junction had 8 bases not matched to a gene; V was cut back by 4 bases and J by 7 bases. The CDR3 loop spans 14 amino acids. CDR1 is SGHNT, CDR2 YYREEE, per germline (reference sequence). This CDR3 reads CASSAWDSPNEQFF. Incomplete CDR3 DNA: TGTGCCAGCAGCGCCTGGGACAGTCCTAATGAG.

This clone has a count of ten or more. The read falls 3 residues short of the CDR3 end, and the missing part is taken from the germline J gene. This chain connects TRBV30 to TRBJ1-5; D gene unclear. The V gene lost 1 base and the J gene lost 6 bases, with 10 bases spanning the gap. There are 13 residues in the CDR3. Germline loops: CDR1 GTSNPN, CDR2 SVGIG (reference sequence). The CDR3 sequence: CAWSAGVSQPQHF. CDR3 DNA, as far as it was read: TGTGCCTGGAGTGCCGGGGTGAGTCAGCCC.

This clone has a count of ten or more. The sequence runs out 3 residues before the end of the CDR3; the remainder is reconstructed from the germline J gene. The V gene is TRBV19, the J gene TRBJ2-2, with 9 bases fitting TRBD1. V lost 3 bases, J lost 0 bases, and 2 bases stayed unmatched. The CDR3 runs to 16 residues. The V gene's germline CDR1 is LNHDA and CDR2 SQIVND (reference sequence). The DNA read from the CDR3 is TGTGCCAGTAGTATCCGACAGGGGGCGAACACCGGGGAG. As protein: CASSIRQGANTGE. The full CDR3 protein is CASSIRQGANTGELFF.

This clone occurred many times. The read finishes 3 residues shy of the CDR3 end, and the germline J gene is used to complete it. This chain connects TRBV2 to TRBJ2-1; the match to TRBD1 covers 8 bases. Germline V gives CDR1 SNHLY, CDR2 FYNNEI. The length of the CDR3 is 13 residues. V shed 4 bases, J shed 8 bases, and the junction held 4 bases outside the gene matches. The chain's CDR3 is CASSGQGLYEQFF. CDR3 bases read: TGTGCCAGCAGTGGACAGGGGTTGTATGAG. The full variable domain, with the rest looked up from reference TRBV2 and TRBJ2-1, is EPEVTQTPSHQVTQMGQEVILRCVPISNHLYFYWYRQILGQKVEFLVSFYNNEISEKSEIFDDQFSVERPDGSNFTLKIRSTKLEDSAMYFCASSGQGLYEQFFGPGTRLTVL.

The sample holds many counts of this clone. Read data end 3 residues before the CDR3 end; the end is taken from the germline J gene. The J gene is TRBJ1-6, the V gene TRBV20-1; TRBD1 aligns across 10 bases. CDR3 length: 14 amino acids. V shed 5 bases, J shed 10 bases, and the junction held 8 bases outside the gene matches. Germline loops: CDR1 DFQATT, CDR2 SNEGSKA (reference sequence). CDR3 bases read: TGCAGTGCTCAGGCCGGGACAGGGGAATCACCC. It specifies CSAQAGTGESP. The full CDR3 protein reads CSAQAGTGESPLHF.

This clone was counted ten times or more. The read terminates 3 residues before the CDR3 end, so the remaining end is supplied by the germline J gene. V gene TRBV4-2 combines with J gene TRBJ2-1; no definite D call. The CDR3 loop spans 17 amino acids. Germline V gene sequence: CDR1 LGHNA, CDR2 YNFKEQ. V dropped 4 bases and J dropped 2 bases, with 18 bases sitting between them. The sequenced part of the CDR3 DNA is TGTGCCAGCAGCCCACCTAAAACAGATTCCCCCTACAATGAG. This codes for CASSPPKTDSPYNE. The complete CDR3 sequence is CASSPPKTDSPYNEQFF.

This clone was picked up many times. Coverage ceases 3 residues before the CDR3 finishes, and the germline J gene fills in the end. The V gene is TRBV20-1, the J gene TRBJ2-3; TRBD2 agrees at 11 bases. The germline V gene encodes CDR1 DFQATT and CDR2 SNEGSKA (reference sequence). J lost 3 bases, V lost 3 bases, and 5 bases had no gene match. The CDR3 is made up of 15 amino acids. CDR3 sequence reads: CSASSASGGTDTQYF. CDR3 DNA (partial): TGCAGTGCTAGTTCGGCTAGCGGGGGGACAGATACG.

This clone was found many times. Read coverage stops 3 residues before the CDR3 terminus; the germline J gene supplies the remainder. V usage is TRBV2 and J usage is TRBJ1-5; D may be TRBD1 (5 bases). CDR1 and CDR2 (germline): SNHLY, FYNNEI. CDR3 length equals 15 residues. With 3 bases removed from V and 4 bases from J, the gap between germline ends came to 13 bases. This CDR3 is CASSEALGLNQPQHF. CDR3 DNA, as far as it was read: TGTGCCAGCAGTGAGGCCCTGGGGCTTAATCAGCCC.

This clone occurred many times. Read coverage stops 3 residues before the CDR3 terminus; the germline J gene supplies the remainder. The chain is built from TRBV13 and TRBJ2-1, with D tentatively TRBD2 (6 bases). V shed 5 bases and J shed 4 bases, with 15 bases lying between them. Germline V gives CDR1 PRHDT, CDR2 FYEKMQ (reference sequence). This CDR3 is built from 15 residues. The CDR3 bases that were read are TGTGCCAGCAGCCCACTAGCAAACCTATACAATGAG. Translated: CASSPLANLYNE. The CDR3 in its entirety is CASSPLANLYNEQFF.

This clone was seen at least ten times. Read coverage stops 3 residues before the CDR3 terminus; the germline J gene supplies the remainder. The V call is TRBV7-8, the J call TRBJ1-2, with 10 bases matching TRBD1. This CDR3 region has 18 residues. Trimming removed 5 bases from V and 4 bases from J; junction bases left unmatched: 16. Per the germline V gene, CDR1 is SGHVS and CDR2 is FQNEAQ. This CDR3 is CASSPRGGQGRGLYGYTF. Partial CDR3 DNA: TGTGCCAGCAGCCCTCGGGGGGGACAGGGGCGGGGGCTCTATGGC.